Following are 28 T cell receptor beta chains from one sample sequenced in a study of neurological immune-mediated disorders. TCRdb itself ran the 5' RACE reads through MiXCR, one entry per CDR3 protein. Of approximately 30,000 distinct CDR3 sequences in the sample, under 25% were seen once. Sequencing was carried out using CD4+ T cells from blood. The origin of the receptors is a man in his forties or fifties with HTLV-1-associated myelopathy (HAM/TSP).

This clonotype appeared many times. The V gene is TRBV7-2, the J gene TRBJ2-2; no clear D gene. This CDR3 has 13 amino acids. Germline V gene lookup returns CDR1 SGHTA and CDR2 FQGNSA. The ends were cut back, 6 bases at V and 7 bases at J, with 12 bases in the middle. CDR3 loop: CASRFHMDGELFF. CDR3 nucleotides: TGTGCCAGCAGATTCCACATGGACGGGGAGCTGTTTTTT. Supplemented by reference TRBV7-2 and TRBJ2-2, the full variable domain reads GAGVSQSPSNKVTEKGKDVELRCDPISGHTALYWYRQSLGQGLEFLIYFQGNSAPDKSGLPSDRFSAERTGGSVSTLTIQRTQQEDSAVYLCASRFHMDGELFFGEGSRLTVL.

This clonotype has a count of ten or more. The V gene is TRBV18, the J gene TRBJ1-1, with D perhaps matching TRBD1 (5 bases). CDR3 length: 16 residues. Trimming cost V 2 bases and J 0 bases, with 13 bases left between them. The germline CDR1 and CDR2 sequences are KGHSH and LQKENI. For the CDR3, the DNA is TGTGCCAGCTCACCAGGGACGGCTGGCTTGAACACTGAAGCTTTCTTT. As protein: CASSPGTAGLNTEAFF.

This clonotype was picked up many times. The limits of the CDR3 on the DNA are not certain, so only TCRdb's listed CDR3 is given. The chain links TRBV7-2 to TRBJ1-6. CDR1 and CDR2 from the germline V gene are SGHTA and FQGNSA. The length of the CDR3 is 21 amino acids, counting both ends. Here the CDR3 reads CASSFYICSARAGLLNSPLHF.

Written as DNA, the CDR3 is TGTGCCAGCAGTTTTGGGCAGGGTCTCTACAATGAGCAGTTCTTC. It specifies CASSFGQGLYNEQFF. The genes are TRBV12-3 or TRBV12-4 and TRBJ2-1, with D possibly TRBD1 on 5 matching bases. This CDR3 is built from 15 residues. The ends were cut back, 3 bases at V and 3 bases at J, with 12 bases in the middle.

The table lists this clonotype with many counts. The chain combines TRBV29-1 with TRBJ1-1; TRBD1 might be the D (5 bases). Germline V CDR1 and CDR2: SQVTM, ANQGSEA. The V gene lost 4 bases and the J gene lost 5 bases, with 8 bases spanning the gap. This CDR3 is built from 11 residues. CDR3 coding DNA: TGCAGCGTTGGGGGGGGGACTGAAGCTTTCTTT. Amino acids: CSVGGGTEAFF.

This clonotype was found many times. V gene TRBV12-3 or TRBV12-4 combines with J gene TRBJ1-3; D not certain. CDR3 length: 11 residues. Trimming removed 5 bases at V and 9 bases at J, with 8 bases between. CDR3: CASSAPGTIYF. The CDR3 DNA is TGTGCCAGCAGTGCCCCGGGCACCATATATTTT.

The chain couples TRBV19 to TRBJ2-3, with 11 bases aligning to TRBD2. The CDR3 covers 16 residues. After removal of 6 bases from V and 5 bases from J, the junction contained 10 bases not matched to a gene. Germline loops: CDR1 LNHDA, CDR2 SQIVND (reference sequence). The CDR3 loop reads CASRALLAGEGDTQYF. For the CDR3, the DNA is TGTGCCAGTAGAGCTTTACTAGCGGGAGAGGGAGATACGCAGTATTTT.

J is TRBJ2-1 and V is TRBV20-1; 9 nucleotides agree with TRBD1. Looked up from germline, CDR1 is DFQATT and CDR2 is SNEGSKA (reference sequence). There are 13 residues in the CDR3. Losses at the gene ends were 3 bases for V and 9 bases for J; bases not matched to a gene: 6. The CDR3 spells CSARGQGFSEQFF. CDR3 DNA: TGCAGTGCTAGGGGACAGGGTTTTAGTGAGCAGTTCTTC.

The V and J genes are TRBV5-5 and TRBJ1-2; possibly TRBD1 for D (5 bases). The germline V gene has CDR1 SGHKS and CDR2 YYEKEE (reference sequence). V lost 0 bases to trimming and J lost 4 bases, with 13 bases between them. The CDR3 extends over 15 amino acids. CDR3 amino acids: CASSLVGGIRYGYTF. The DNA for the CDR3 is TGTGCCAGCAGCTTGGTGGGGGGGATCCGCTATGGCTACACCTTC.

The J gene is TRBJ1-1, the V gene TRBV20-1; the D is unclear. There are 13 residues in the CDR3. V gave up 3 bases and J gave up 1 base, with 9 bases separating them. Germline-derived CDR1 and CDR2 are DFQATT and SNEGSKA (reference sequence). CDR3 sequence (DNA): TGCAGTGCTAGGGCGGGGAGGAACACTGAAGCTTTCTTT. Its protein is CSARAGRNTEAFF.

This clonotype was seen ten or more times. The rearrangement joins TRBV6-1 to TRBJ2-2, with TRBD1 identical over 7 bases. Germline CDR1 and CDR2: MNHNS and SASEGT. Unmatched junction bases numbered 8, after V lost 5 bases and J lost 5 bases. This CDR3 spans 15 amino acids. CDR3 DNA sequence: TGTGCCAGCAGTCTGGGACAGCCACCAACCGGGGAGCTGTTTTTT. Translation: CASSLGQPPTGELFF.

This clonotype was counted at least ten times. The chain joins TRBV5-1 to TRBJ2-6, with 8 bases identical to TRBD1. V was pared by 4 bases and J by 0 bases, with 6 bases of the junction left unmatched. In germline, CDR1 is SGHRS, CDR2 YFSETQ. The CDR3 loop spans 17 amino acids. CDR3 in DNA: TGCGCCAGCAGCCGTTTACAGGGGGACTCTGGGGCCAACGTCCTGACTTTC. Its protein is CASSRLQGDSGANVLTF.

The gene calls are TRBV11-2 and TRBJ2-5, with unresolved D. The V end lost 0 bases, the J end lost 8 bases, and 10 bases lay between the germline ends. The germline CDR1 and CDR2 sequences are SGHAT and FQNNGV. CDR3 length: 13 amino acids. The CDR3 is CASSLELSGTQYF. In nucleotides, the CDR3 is TGTGCCAGCAGCTTAGAACTAAGTGGAACCCAGTACTTC.

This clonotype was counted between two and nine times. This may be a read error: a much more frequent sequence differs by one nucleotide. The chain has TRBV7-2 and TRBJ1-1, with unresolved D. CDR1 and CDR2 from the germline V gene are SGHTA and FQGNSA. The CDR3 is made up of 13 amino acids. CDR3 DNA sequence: TGTGCCAACAGCTTAGACCGGGGTTTTGAAGCTTTCTTT. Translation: CANSLDRGFEAFF.

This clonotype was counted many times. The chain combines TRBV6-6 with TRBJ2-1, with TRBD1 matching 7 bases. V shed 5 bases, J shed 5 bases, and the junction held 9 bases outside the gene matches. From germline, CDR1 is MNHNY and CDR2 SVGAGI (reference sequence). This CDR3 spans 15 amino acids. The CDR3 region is CASSRPGQTNNEQFF. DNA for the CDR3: TGTGCCAGCAGTCGTCCGGGACAGACAAACAATGAGCAGTTCTTC.

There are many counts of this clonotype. This CDR3 reads CAISEAWKSPLHF. The CDR3 coding sequence is TGTGCCATCAGTGAGGCGTGGAAATCACCCCTCCACTTT. The chain joins TRBV10-3 to TRBJ1-6; D gene uncertain. CDR3 size: 13 residues. The V end lost 2 bases, the J end lost 10 bases, and 9 bases lay between the germline ends. Germline V gives CDR1 ENHRY, CDR2 SYGVKD.

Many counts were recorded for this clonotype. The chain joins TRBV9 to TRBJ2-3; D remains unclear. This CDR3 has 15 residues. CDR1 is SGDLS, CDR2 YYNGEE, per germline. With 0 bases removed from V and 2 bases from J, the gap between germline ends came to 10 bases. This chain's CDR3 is CASSVGVGSTDTQYF. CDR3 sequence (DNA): TGTGCCAGCAGCGTAGGAGTAGGGTCCACAGATACGCAGTATTTT.

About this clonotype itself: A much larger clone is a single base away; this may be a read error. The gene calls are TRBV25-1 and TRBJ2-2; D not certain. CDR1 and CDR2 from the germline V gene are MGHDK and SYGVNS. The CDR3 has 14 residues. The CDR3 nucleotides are TGTGCCAACAGTGAGTACAGGAACACCGGGGAGCTGTTTTTT. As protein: CANSEYRNTGELFF.

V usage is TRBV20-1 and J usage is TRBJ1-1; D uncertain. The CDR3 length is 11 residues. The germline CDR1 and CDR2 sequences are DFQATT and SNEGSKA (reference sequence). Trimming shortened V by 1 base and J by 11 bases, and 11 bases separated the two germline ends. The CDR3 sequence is CSARGAVDAFF. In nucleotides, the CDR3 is TGCAGTGCTAGAGGGGCAGTTGACGCTTTCTTT.

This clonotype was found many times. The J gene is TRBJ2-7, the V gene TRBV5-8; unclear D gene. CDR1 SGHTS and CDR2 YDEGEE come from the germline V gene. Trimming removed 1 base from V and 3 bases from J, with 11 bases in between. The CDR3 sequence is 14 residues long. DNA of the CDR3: TGTGCCAGCAGCTTGTCAACGACGTACTACGAGCAGTACTTC. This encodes CASSLSTTYYEQYF.

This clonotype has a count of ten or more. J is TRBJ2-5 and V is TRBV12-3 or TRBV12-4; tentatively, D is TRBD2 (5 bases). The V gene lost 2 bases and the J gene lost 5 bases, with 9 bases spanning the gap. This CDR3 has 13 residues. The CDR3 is CASSLPGGETQYF. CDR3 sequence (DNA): TGTGCCAGCAGTTTACCAGGCGGGGAGACCCAGTACTTC.

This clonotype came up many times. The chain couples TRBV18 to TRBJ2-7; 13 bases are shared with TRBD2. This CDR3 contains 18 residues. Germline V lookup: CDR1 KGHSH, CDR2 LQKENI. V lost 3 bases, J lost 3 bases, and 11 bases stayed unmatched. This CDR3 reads CASSPGLGTSGTLYEQYF. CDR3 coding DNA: TGTGCCAGCTCACCTGGTCTCGGGACTAGCGGGACCCTCTACGAGCAGTACTTC.

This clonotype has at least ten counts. CDR3 residues: CSVRGDIRGTEAFF. For the CDR3, the DNA is TGCAGTGTTAGGGGCGACATAAGGGGCACTGAAGCTTTCTTT. The rearrangement uses TRBV20-1 and TRBJ1-1, with D possibly matching TRBD1 (5 bases). Trimming shortened V by 7 bases and J by 4 bases, and 19 bases separated the two germline ends. The CDR3 consists of 14 residues. Germline values: CDR1 DFQATT, CDR2 SNEGSKA (reference sequence).

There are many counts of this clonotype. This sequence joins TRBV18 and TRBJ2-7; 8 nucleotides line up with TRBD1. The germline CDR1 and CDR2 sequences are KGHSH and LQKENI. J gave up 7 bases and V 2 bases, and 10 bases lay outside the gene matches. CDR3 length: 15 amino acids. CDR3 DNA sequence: TGTGCCAGCTCACCAAGGACAGGGTTCCAGGGAGAGCAGTACTTC. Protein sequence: CASSPRTGFQGEQYF.

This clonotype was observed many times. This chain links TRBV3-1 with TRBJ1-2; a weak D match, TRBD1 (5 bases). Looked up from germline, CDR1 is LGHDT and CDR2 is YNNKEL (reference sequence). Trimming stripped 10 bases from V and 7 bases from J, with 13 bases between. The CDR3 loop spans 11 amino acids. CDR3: CATKDQGGYTF. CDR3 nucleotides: TGTGCCACTAAGGACCAGGGTGGCTACACCTTC.

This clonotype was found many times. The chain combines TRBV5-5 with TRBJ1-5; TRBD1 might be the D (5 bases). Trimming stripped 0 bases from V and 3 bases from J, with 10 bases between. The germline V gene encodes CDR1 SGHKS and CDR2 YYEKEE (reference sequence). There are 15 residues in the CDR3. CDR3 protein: CASSLDGAINQPQHF. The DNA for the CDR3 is TGTGCCAGCAGCTTGGACGGGGCCATCAATCAGCCCCAGCATTTT.

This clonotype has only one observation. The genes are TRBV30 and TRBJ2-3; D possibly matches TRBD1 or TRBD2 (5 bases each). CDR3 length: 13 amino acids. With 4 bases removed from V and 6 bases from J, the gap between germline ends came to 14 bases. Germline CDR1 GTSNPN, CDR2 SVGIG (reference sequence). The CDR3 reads CAWTKWGSDTQYF. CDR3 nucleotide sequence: TGTGCCTGGACTAAATGGGGGTCGGATACGCAGTATTTT. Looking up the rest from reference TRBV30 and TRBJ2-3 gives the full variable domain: SQTIHQWPATLVQPVGSPLSLECTVEGTSNPNLYWYRQAAGRGLQLLFYSVGIGQISSEVPQNLSASRPQDRQFILSSKKLLLSDSGFYLCAWTKWGSDTQYFGPGTRLTVL.

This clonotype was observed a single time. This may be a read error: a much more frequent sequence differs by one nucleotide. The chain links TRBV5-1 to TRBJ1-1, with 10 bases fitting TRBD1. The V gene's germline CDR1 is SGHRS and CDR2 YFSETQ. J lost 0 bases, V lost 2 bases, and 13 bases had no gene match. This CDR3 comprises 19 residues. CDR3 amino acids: CASSLYMTGGPFMNTEAFF. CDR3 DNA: TGCGCCAGCAGCTTATACATGACAGGGGGCCCCTTCATGAACACTGAAGCTTTCTTT.